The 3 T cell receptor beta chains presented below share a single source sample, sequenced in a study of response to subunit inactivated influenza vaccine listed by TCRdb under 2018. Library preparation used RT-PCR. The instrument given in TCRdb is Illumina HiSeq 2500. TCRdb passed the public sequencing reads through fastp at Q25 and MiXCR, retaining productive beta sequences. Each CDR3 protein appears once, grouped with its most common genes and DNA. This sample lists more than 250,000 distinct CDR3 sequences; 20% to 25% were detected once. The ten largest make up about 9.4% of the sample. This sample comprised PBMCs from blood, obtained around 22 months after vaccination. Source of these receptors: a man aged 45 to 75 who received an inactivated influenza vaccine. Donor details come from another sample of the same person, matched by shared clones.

CDR3 sequence reads: CASSSGLAGGGEQFF. The CDR3 DNA follows: TGTGCCAGCAGCTCCGGACTAGCGGGAGGAGGTGAGCAGTTCTTC. The V call is TRBV3-1, the J call TRBJ2-1, with 14 nucleotides matching TRBD2. V lost 5 bases to trimming and J lost 9 bases; unmatched junction nucleotides: 6. The germline V gene has CDR1 LGHDT and CDR2 YNNKEL (reference sequence). The CDR3 runs 15 residues.

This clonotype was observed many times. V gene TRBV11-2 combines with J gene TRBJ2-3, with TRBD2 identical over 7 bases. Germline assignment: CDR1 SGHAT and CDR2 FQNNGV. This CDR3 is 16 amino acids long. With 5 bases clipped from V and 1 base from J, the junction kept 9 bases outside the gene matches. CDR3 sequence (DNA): TGTGCCAGCAGCCCCAGGGTTACTAGCGGCACAGATACGCAGTATTTT. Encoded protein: CASSPRVTSGTDTQYF.

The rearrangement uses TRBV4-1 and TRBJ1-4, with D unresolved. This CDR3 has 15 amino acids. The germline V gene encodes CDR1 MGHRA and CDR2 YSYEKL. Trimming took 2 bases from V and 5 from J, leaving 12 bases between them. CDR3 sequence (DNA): TGCGCCAGCAGCCAACCGGGCCGCGGAAATGAAAAACTGTTTTTT. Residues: CASSQPGRGNEKLFF.